A selection of T cell receptor beta chains follows, all from one sample in a study of shared clonotypes between healthy human individuals. TCRdb's copy holds only in-frame clones and misses some; the assay was immunoSEQ multiplex PCR. Among approximately 330,000 clones listed, over 70% were seen once. The sample comprised memory CD4+ T cells sorted from blood. The receptors here all came from a young man in good health. The CDR3 runs from the conserved cysteine through the conserved F or W. Fields, in order: V gene, J gene, D gene, clone size, CDR3 protein, CDR3 DNA. The D gene is left open where the match is weak. The size of a clone is reported for some rows only, either as once, few or many, or as a class for expanded clones.

V gene: TRBV5-1; J gene: TRBJ2-1; D gene: TRBD2; clone size: -; CDR3 protein: CASSLLAGVNYNEQFF; CDR3 DNA: TGCGCCAGCAGCTTACTAGCGGGAGTGAACTACAATGAGCAGTTCTTC
V gene: TRBV6-6; J gene: TRBJ1-5; D gene: TRBD1; clone size: -; CDR3 protein: CASRPQGQSNQPQHF; CDR3 DNA: TGTGCCAGCAGACCACAGGGGCAGAGCAATCAGCCCCAGCATTTT
V gene: TRBV6-1; J gene: TRBJ1-2; D gene: -; clone size: -; CDR3 protein: CASSYQYGYTF; CDR3 DNA: TGTGCCAGCAGTTACCAATATGGCTACACCTTC
V gene: TRBV18; J gene: TRBJ2-5; D gene: TRBD1; clone size: -; CDR3 protein: CASSPDRLIETQYF; CDR3 DNA: TGTGCCAGCTCACCGGACAGGCTTATCGAGACCCAGTACTTC
V gene: TRBV27; J gene: TRBJ2-1; D gene: TRBD2; clone size: many; CDR3 protein: CASSLSAASGTYEQFF; CDR3 DNA: TGTGCCAGCAGTTTATCAGCGGCTAGCGGGACTTATGAGCAGTTCTTC
V gene: TRBV11-3; J gene: TRBJ2-1; D gene: TRBD2; clone size: once; CDR3 protein: CASSLSGRADNEQFF; CDR3 DNA: TGTGCCAGCAGCCTCAGCGGGAGGGCCGACAATGAGCAGTTCTTC
V gene: TRBV12-5; J gene: TRBJ2-1; D gene: TRBD1; clone size: -; CDR3 protein: CASGGQGATYNEQFF; CDR3 DNA: TGTGCTAGTGGCGGACAGGGCGCTACCTACAATGAGCAGTTCTTC
V gene: TRBV28; J gene: TRBJ1-5; D gene: TRBD1; clone size: once; CDR3 protein: CASGSWDSQNQPQHF; CDR3 DNA: TGTGCCAGCGGGTCCTGGGACAGCCAAAATCAGCCCCAGCATTTT
V gene: TRBV7-2; J gene: TRBJ2-1; D gene: -; clone size: -; CDR3 protein: CASSLSPGRNEQFF; CDR3 DNA: TGTGCCAGCAGCTTATCCCCGGGCCGCAATGAGCAGTTCTTC
V gene: TRBV28; J gene: TRBJ2-1; D gene: TRBD1; clone size: -; CDR3 protein: CASATGQNNEQFF; CDR3 DNA: TGTGCCAGCGCGACAGGGCAGAACAATGAGCAGTTCTTC
V gene: TRBV19; J gene: TRBJ2-2; D gene: -; clone size: -; CDR3 protein: CASSIGGGELFF; CDR3 DNA: TGTGCCAGTAGTATTGGTGGCGGGGAGCTGTTTTTT
V gene: TRBV2; J gene: TRBJ1-1; D gene: -; clone size: once; CDR3 protein: CASKIDTEAFF; CDR3 DNA: TGTGCCAGCAAGATCGACACTGAAGCTTTCTTT
V gene: TRBV12-5; J gene: TRBJ2-2; D gene: -; clone size: -; CDR3 protein: CASGQGLSDTGELFF; CDR3 DNA: TGTGCTAGTGGGCAGGGACTGTCTGACACCGGGGAGCTGTTTTTT
V gene: TRBV19; J gene: TRBJ1-5; D gene: -; clone size: few; CDR3 protein: CASSYRVGADWPQHF; CDR3 DNA: TGTGCCAGTAGTTACAGGGTTGGAGCAGATTGGCCCCAGCATTTT
V gene: TRBV28; J gene: TRBJ2-2; D gene: TRBD2; clone size: -; CDR3 protein: CASSPAGANTGELFF; CDR3 DNA: TGTGCCAGCAGCCCCGCGGGAGCGAACACCGGGGAGCTGTTTTTT
V gene: TRBV25-1; J gene: TRBJ1-4; D gene: TRBD1; clone size: -; CDR3 protein: CASRDRVGEKLFF; CDR3 DNA: TGTGCCAGCAGGGACAGGGTAGGCGAAAAACTGTTTTTT
V gene: TRBV4-3; J gene: TRBJ2-7; D gene: -; clone size: -; CDR3 protein: CASSQVSESSYEQYF; CDR3 DNA: TGCGCCAGCAGCCAAGTTAGCGAGAGCTCCTACGAGCAGTACTTC
V gene: TRBV5-8; J gene: TRBJ2-3; D gene: -; clone size: -; CDR3 protein: CASSWGDTQYF; CDR3 DNA: TGTGCCAGCAGCTGGGGGGATACGCAGTATTTT
V gene: TRBV19; J gene: TRBJ2-3; D gene: -; clone size: -; CDR3 protein: CASSIGTNTDTQYF; CDR3 DNA: TGTGCCAGTAGTATAGGGACGAACACAGATACGCAGTATTTT
V gene: TRBV28; J gene: TRBJ1-2; D gene: -; clone size: -; CDR3 protein: CASTPQGSDGYTF; CDR3 DNA: TGTGCCAGCACCCCGCAGGGCTCCGATGGCTACACCTTC
V gene: TRBV20-1; J gene: TRBJ2-1; D gene: TRBD2; clone size: -; CDR3 protein: CSAISGEQFF; CDR3 DNA: TGCAGTGCTATTAGCGGGGAGCAGTTCTTC
V gene: TRBV19; J gene: TRBJ2-1; D gene: TRBD2; clone size: -; CDR3 protein: CASSSLAGGSYNEQFF; CDR3 DNA: TGTGCCAGTAGTTCATTAGCGGGAGGATCCTACAATGAGCAGTTCTTC
V gene: TRBV7-9; J gene: TRBJ2-3; D gene: -; clone size: once; CDR3 protein: CASSSPWSAESTDTQYF; CDR3 DNA: TGTGCCAGCAGCTCCCCGTGGTCAGCGGAGAGCACAGATACGCAGTATTTT
V gene: TRBV9; J gene: TRBJ2-3; D gene: -; clone size: -; CDR3 protein: CASSTRGSTDTQYF; CDR3 DNA: TGTGCCAGCAGCACTCGAGGTTCCACAGATACGCAGTATTTT
V gene: TRBV5-8; J gene: TRBJ2-1; D gene: TRBD1; clone size: -; CDR3 protein: CASSIGQGDEQFF; CDR3 DNA: TGTGCCAGCAGCATCGGACAGGGCGATGAGCAGTTCTTC
V gene: TRBV6-4; J gene: TRBJ2-2; D gene: -; clone size: -; CDR3 protein: CASRRADTGELFF; CDR3 DNA: TGTGCCTCACGTAGGGCTGACACCGGGGAGCTGTTTTTT
V gene: TRBV28; J gene: TRBJ1-4; D gene: TRBD1; clone size: -; CDR3 protein: CASSLGQGARHEKLFF; CDR3 DNA: TGTGCCAGCAGTCTAGGACAGGGGGCGCGGCATGAAAAACTGTTTTTT
V gene: TRBV27; J gene: TRBJ2-1; D gene: -; clone size: -; CDR3 protein: CASSLKSASFSEQFF; CDR3 DNA: TGTGCCAGCAGTTTAAAATCGGCCAGTTTTAGTGAGCAGTTCTTC
V gene: TRBV7-6; J gene: TRBJ2-7; D gene: TRBD1; clone size: -; CDR3 protein: CASSLGAPGGGSYEQYF; CDR3 DNA: TGTGCCAGCAGCTTAGGTGCCCCAGGGGGCGGTTCCTACGAGCAGTACTTC
V gene: TRBV18; J gene: TRBJ1-2; D gene: -; clone size: -; CDR3 protein: CASSPGDGRGYTF; CDR3 DNA: TGTGCCAGCTCACCAGGGGATGGAAGGGGCTACACCTTC
V gene: TRBV5-6; J gene: TRBJ2-1; D gene: -; clone size: -; CDR3 protein: CASSSDTSSGYNEQFF; CDR3 DNA: TGTGCCAGCAGCTCCGACACCTCCTCCGGCTACAATGAGCAGTTCTTC
V gene: TRBV5-1; J gene: TRBJ2-1; D gene: TRBD2; clone size: -; CDR3 protein: CASTASGSHEQFF; CDR3 DNA: TGCGCCAGCACGGCTAGCGGGAGTCATGAGCAGTTCTTC
V gene: TRBV27; J gene: TRBJ1-5; D gene: TRBD1; clone size: -; CDR3 protein: CASSLTGARGQPQHF; CDR3 DNA: TGTGCCAGCAGCCTGACAGGGGCGAGAGGTCAGCCCCAGCATTTT
V gene: TRBV5-4; J gene: TRBJ2-1; D gene: -; clone size: -; CDR3 protein: CASAEGGVYNEQFF; CDR3 DNA: TGTGCCAGCGCAGAGGGTGGGGTCTACAATGAGCAGTTCTTC
V gene: TRBV28; J gene: TRBJ1-4; D gene: -; clone size: -; CDR3 protein: CASSLGGVSNEKLFF; CDR3 DNA: TGTGCCAGCAGTTTAGGGGGGGTCTCTAATGAAAAACTGTTTTTT
V gene: TRBV5-1; J gene: TRBJ2-7; D gene: TRBD1; clone size: -; CDR3 protein: CASSRVPGQGGYEQYF; CDR3 DNA: TGCGCCAGCAGCAGGGTACCGGGACAGGGGGGCTACGAGCAGTACTTC
V gene: TRBV6-1; J gene: TRBJ2-7; D gene: -; clone size: once; CDR3 protein: CASSERHEQYF; CDR3 DNA: TGTGCCAGCAGTGAACGCCACGAGCAGTACTTC
V gene: TRBV5-5; J gene: TRBJ1-4; D gene: TRBD1; clone size: -; CDR3 protein: CASSRPGQGSNEKLFF; CDR3 DNA: TGTGCCAGCAGTAGACCGGGACAGGGTTCTAATGAAAAACTGTTTTTT
V gene: TRBV19; J gene: TRBJ2-1; D gene: -; clone size: once; CDR3 protein: CASGFTGSSYNEQFF; CDR3 DNA: TGTGCCAGTGGTTTCACAGGATCCTCCTACAATGAGCAGTTCTTC
V gene: TRBV5-6; J gene: TRBJ2-1; D gene: -; clone size: -; CDR3 protein: CASSPMAGYNEQFF; CDR3 DNA: TGTGCCAGCAGCCCTATGGCAGGCTACAATGAGCAGTTCTTC
V gene: TRBV18; J gene: TRBJ2-7; D gene: TRBD2; clone size: -; CDR3 protein: CASSPLGGRDNEQYF; CDR3 DNA: TGTGCCAGCTCACCACTGGGCGGGAGGGATAACGAGCAGTACTTC
V gene: TRBV29-1; J gene: TRBJ2-1; D gene: -; clone size: -; CDR3 protein: CSVYLEARYNEQFF; CDR3 DNA: TGCAGCGTTTATTTGGAGGCCCGGTACAATGAGCAGTTCTTC
V gene: TRBV6-5; J gene: TRBJ2-7; D gene: TRBD2; clone size: -; CDR3 protein: CASSLVAGGVEQYF; CDR3 DNA: TGTGCCAGCAGTTTGGTAGCGGGAGGCGTCGAGCAGTACTTC
V gene: TRBV11-2; J gene: TRBJ2-2; D gene: TRBD1; clone size: -; CDR3 protein: CASSLPKGQRLTGELFF; CDR3 DNA: TGTGCCAGCAGCTTACCGAAGGGACAGCGCCTCACCGGGGAGCTGTTTTTT
V gene: TRBV11-2; J gene: TRBJ2-3; D gene: TRBD2; clone size: many; CDR3 protein: CASSLGGRGPDTQYF; CDR3 DNA: TGTGCCAGCAGCTTAGGCGGGAGGGGTCCAGATACGCAGTATTTT
V gene: TRBV28; J gene: TRBJ2-5; D gene: TRBD1; clone size: -; CDR3 protein: CASSLGDREAETQYF; CDR3 DNA: TGTGCCAGCAGTTTGGGGGACAGGGAGGCAGAGACCCAGTACTTC
V gene: TRBV2; J gene: TRBJ1-2; D gene: -; clone size: -; CDR3 protein: CASSEDPRNYGYTF; CDR3 DNA: TGTGCCAGCAGTGAAGATCCCAGAAACTATGGCTACACCTTC
V gene: TRBV7-9; J gene: TRBJ1-1; D gene: -; clone size: -; CDR3 protein: CASSLYGKNTEAFF; CDR3 DNA: TGTGCCAGCAGCTTATACGGCAAGAACACTGAAGCTTTCTTT
V gene: TRBV4-1; J gene: TRBJ1-4; D gene: -; clone size: -; CDR3 protein: CASSRRIEKLFF; CDR3 DNA: TGCGCCAGCAGCCGCCGGATTGAAAAACTGTTTTTT
V gene: TRBV29-1; J gene: TRBJ2-2; D gene: TRBD2; clone size: -; CDR3 protein: CSVVQREGELFF; CDR3 DNA: TGCAGCGTTGTTCAGCGGGAGGGGGAGCTGTTTTTT
V gene: TRBV18; J gene: TRBJ1-5; D gene: TRBD1; clone size: -; CDR3 protein: CASSTGQTNQPQHF; CDR3 DNA: TGTGCCAGCTCGACGGGACAGACAAATCAGCCCCAGCATTTT